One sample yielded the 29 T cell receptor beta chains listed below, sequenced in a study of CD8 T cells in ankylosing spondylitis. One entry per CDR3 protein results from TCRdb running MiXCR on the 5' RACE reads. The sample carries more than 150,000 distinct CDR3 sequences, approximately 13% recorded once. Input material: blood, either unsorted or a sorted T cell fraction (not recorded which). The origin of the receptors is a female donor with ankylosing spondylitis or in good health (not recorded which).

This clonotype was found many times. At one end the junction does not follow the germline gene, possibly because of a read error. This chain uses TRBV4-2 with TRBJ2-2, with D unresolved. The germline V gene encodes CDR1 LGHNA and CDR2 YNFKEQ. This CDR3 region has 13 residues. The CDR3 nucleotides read TGCGCCAGCAGCCAAGAGAACACCGGGGAGCTGTTTTTT. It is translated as CASSQENTGELFF.

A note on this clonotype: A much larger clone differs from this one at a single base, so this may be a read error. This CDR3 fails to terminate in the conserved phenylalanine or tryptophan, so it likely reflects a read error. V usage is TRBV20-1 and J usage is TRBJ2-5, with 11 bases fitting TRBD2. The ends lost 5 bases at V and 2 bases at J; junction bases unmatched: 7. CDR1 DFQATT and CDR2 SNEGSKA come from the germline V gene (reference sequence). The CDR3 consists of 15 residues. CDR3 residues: CSAHTSGSIQETQYS. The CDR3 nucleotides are TGCAGTGCTCATACTAGCGGGAGTATTCAAGAGACCCAGTACTCC.

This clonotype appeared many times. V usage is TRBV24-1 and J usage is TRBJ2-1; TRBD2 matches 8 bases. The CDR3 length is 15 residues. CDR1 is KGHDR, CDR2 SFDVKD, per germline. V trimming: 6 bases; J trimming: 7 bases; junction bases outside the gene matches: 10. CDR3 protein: CATSPLGLEGNEQFF. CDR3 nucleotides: TGTGCCACCAGTCCCCTGGGACTAGAGGGGAATGAGCAGTTCTTC.

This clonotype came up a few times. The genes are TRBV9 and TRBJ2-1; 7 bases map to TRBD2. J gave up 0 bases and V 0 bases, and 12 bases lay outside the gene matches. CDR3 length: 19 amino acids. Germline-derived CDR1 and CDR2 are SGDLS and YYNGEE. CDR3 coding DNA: TGTGCCAGCAGCGTAGGGATACTGGGCGGGAGCAGCTCCTACAATGAGCAGTTCTTC. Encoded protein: CASSVGILGGSSSYNEQFF.

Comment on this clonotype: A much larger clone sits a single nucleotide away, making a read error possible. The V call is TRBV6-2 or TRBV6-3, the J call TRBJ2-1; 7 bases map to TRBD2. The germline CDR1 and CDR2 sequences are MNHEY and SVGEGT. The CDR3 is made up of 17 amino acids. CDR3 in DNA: TGTGCCAACAGTTACCCCACCACCCGCGGGAGAACCCATGAGCAGTTCTTC. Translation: CANSYPTTRGRTHEQFF.

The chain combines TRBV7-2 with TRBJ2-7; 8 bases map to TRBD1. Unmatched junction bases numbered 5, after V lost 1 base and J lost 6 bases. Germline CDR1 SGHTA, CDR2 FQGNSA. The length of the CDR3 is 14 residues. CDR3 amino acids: CASSLETGVSEQYF. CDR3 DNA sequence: TGTGCCAGCAGCTTAGAGACAGGGGTGAGCGAGCAGTACTTC. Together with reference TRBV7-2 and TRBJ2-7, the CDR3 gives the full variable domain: GAGVSQSPSNKVTEKGKDVELRCDPISGHTALYWYRQSLGQGLEFLIYFQGNSAPDKSGLPSDRFSAERTGGSVSTLTIQRTQQEDSAVYLCASSLETGVSEQYFGPGTRLTVT.

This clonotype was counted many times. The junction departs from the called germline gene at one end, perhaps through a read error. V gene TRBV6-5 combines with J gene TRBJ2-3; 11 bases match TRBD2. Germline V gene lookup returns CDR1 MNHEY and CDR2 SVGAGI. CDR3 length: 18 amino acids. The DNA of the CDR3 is TGTGCCAGCAGCTACTCCCCGACTAGCGGGATAACTGCTGATACGCAGTATTTT. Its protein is CASSYSPTSGITADTQYF.

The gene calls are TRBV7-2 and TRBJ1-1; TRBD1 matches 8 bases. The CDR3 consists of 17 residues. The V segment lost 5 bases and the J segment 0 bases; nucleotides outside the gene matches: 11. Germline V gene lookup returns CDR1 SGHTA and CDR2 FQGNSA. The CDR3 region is CASSPRGQGAVNTEAFF. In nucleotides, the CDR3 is TGTGCCAGCAGCCCAAGAGGACAGGGCGCAGTGAACACTGAAGCTTTCTTT. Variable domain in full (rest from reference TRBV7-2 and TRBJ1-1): GAGVSQSPSNKVTEKGKDVELRCDPISGHTALYWYRQSLGQGLEFLIYFQGNSAPDKSGLPSDRFSAERTGGSVSTLTIQRTQQEDSAVYLCASSPRGQGAVNTEAFFGQGTRLTVV.

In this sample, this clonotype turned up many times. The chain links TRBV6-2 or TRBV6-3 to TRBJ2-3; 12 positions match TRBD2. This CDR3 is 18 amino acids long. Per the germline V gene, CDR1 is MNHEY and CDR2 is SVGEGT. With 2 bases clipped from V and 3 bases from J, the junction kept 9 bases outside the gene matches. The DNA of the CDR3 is TGTGCCAGCAGTTACGACGTTTCCGGGACTAGCGGGACAGATACGCAGTATTTT. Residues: CASSYDVSGTSGTDTQYF.

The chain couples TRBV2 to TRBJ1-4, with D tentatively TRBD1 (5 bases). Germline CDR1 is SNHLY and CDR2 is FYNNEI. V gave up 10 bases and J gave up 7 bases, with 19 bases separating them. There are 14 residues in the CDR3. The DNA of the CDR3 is TGTGCCACCCACCCGGACATATCTAGTGAAAAACTGTTTTTT. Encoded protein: CATHPDISSEKLFF.

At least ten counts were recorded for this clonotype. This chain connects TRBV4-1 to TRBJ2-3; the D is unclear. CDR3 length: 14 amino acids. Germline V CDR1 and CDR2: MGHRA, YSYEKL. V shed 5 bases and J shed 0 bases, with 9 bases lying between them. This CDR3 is CASSSPSSTDTQYF. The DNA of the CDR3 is TGCGCCAGCAGCAGCCCCTCTAGCACAGATACGCAGTATTTT.

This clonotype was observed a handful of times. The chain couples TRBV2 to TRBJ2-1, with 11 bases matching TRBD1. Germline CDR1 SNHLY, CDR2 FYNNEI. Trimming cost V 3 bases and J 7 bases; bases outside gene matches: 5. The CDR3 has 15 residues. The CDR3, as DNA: TGTGCCAGCAGTGAGGACAGGGGGCTGTGGAATGAGCAGTTCTTC. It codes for CASSEDRGLWNEQFF.

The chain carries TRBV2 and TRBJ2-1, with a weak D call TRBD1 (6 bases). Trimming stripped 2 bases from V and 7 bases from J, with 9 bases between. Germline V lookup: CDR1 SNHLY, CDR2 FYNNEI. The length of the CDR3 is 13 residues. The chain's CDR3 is CASSEQGMNEQFF. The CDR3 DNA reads TGTGCCAGCAGTGAACAGGGGATGAATGAGCAGTTCTTC. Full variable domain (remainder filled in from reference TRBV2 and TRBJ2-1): EPEVTQTPSHQVTQMGQEVILRCVPISNHLYFYWYRQILGQKVEFLVSFYNNEISEKSEIFDDQFSVERPDGSNFTLKIRSTKLEDSAMYFCASSEQGMNEQFFGPGTRLTVL.

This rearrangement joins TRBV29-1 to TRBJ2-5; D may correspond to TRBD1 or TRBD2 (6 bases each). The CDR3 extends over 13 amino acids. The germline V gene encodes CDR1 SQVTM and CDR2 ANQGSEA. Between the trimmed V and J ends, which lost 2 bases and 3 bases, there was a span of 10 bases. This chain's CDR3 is CSVESGAEETQYF. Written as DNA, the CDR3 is TGCAGCGTTGAATCGGGGGCTGAAGAGACCCAGTACTTC.

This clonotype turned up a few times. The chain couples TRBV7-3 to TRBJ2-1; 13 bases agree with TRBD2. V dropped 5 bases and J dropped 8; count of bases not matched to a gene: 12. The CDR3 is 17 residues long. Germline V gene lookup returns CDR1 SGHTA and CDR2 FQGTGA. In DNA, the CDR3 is TGTGCCAGCAGCCCAAGCCCCGGGACTAGCGGGAACTATGAGCAGTTCTTC. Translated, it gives CASSPSPGTSGNYEQFF. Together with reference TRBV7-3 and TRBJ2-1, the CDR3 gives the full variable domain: GAGVSQTPSNKVTEKGKYVELRCDPISGHTALYWYRQSLGQGPEFLIYFQGTGAADDSGLPNDRFFAVRPEGSVSTLKIQRTERGDSAVYLCASSPSPGTSGNYEQFFGPGTRLTVL.

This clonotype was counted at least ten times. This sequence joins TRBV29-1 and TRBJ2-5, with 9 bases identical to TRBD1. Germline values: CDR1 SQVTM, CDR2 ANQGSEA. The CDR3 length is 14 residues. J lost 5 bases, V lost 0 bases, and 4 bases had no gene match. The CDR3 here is CSVEDLDRGETQYF. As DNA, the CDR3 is TGCAGCGTTGAAGACCTGGACAGGGGTGAGACCCAGTACTTC.

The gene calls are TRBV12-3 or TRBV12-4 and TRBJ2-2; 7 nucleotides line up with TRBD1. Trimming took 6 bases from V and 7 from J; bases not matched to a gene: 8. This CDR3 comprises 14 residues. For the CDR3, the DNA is TGTGCCAGCAGATTGAAGGGGGCTGTCGGGGAGCTGTTTTTT. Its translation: CASRLKGAVGELFF.

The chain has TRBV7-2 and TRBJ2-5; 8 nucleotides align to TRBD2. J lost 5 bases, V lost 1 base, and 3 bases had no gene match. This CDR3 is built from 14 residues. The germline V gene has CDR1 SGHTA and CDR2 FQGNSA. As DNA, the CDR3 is TGTGCCAGCAGCTTAGGAGGGACTAGTGAGACCCAGTACTTC. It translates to CASSLGGTSETQYF.

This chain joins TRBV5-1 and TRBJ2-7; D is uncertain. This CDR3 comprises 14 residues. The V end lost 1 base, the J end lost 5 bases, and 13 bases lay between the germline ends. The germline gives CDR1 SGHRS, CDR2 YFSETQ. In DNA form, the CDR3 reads TGCGCCAGCAGCTTGTTTACTTCTCCCAACGAGCAGTACTTC. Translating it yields CASSLFTSPNEQYF.

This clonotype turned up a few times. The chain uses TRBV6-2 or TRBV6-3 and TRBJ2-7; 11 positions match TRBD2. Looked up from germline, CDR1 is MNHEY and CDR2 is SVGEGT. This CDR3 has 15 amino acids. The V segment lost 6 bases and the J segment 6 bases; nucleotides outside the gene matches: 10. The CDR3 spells CASSPISGRATEQYF. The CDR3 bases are TGTGCCAGCAGCCCCATTAGCGGGAGGGCCACCGAGCAGTACTTC.

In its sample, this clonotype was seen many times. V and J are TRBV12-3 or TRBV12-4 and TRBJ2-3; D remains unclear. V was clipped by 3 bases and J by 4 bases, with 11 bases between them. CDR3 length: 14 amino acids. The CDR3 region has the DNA TGTGCCAGCAGTTTTGGGATCTCCCCAGATACGCAGTATTTT. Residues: CASSFGISPDTQYF.

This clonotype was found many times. The CDR3 sequence: CASSGDGYEQYF. Here the CDR3 DNA reads TGTGCCAGCAGCGGGGACGGCTACGAGCAGTACTTC. The chain links TRBV7-9 to TRBJ2-7; D is tentatively TRBD1 or TRBD2 (5 bases each). Per germline, CDR1 SEHNR and CDR2 FQNEAQ (reference sequence). This CDR3 spans 12 amino acids. Trimming cost V 5 bases and J 3 bases, with 8 bases left between them.

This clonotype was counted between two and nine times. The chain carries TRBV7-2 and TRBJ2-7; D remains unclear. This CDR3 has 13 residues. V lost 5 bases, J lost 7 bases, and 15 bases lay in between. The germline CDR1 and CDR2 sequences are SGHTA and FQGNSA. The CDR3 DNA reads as TGTGCCAGCAGCCTGCAGTCCCTGGGGGAGCAGTACTTC. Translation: CASSLQSLGEQYF.

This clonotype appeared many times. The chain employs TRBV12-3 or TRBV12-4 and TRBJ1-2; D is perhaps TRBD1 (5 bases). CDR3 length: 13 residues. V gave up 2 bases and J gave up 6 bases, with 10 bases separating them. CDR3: CASSLREGNGYTF. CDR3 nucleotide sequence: TGTGCCAGCAGTTTACGGGAGGGGAATGGCTACACCTTC.

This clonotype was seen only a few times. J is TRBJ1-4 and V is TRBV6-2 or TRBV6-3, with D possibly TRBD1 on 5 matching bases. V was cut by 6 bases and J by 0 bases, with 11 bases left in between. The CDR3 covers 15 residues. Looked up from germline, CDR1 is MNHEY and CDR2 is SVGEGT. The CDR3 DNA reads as TGTGCCAGCAGACCGACAGCTGCAACTAATGAAAAACTGTTTTTT. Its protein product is CASRPTAATNEKLFF.

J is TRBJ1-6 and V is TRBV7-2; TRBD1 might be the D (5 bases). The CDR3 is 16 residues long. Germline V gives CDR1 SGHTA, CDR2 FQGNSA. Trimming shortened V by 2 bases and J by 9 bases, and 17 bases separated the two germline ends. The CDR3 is CASSLTAGTGASPLHF. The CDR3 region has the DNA TGTGCCAGCAGCTTAACGGCCGGGACGGGCGCTTCACCCCTCCACTTT.

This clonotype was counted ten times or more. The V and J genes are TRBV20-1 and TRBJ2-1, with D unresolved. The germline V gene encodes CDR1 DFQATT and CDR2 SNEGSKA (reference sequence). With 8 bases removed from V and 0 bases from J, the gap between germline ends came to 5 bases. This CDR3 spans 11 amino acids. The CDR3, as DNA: TGCAGTCGAATCTCCTACAATGAGCAGTTCTTC. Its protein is CSRISYNEQFF.

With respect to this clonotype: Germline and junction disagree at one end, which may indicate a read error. The CDR3, as DNA: TGTGCCAGCGGCTTAATTTACGACAGCCAGCCCCAGCATTTT. Its translation is CASGLIYDSQPQHF. The chain joins TRBV7-2 to TRBJ1-5; D is perhaps TRBD1 (5 bases). The CDR3 runs 14 residues. From germline, CDR1 is SGHTA and CDR2 FQGNSA. Using reference TRBV7-2 and TRBJ1-5 for the parts outside the CDR3, the full variable domain is GAGVSQSPSNKVTEKGKDVELRCDPISGHTALYWYRQSLGQGLEFLIYFQGNSAPDKSGLPSDRFSAERTGGSVSTLTIQRTQQEDSAVYLCASGLIYDSQPQHFGDGTRLSIL.

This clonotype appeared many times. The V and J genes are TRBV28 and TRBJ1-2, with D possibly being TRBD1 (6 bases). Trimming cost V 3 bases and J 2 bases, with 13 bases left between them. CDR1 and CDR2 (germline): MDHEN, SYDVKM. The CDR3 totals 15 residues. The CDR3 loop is CASSFIGTGNYGYTF. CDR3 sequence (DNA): TGTGCCAGCAGTTTTATCGGCACAGGGAACTATGGCTACACCTTC.